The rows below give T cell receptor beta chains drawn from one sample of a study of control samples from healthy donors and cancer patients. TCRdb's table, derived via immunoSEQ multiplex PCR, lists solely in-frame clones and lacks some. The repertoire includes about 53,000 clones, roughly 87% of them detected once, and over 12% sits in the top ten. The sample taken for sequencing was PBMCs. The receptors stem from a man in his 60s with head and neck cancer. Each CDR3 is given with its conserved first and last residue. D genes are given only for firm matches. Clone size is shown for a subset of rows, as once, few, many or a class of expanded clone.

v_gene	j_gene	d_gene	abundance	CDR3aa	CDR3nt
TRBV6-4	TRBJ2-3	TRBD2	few	CASSDSGGSGTDTQYF	TGTGCCAGCAGTGACTCGGGCGGGAGTGGCACAGATACGCAGTATTTT
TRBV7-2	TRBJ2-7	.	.	CASSLERLYEQYF	TGTGCCAGCAGCTTAGAGAGGTTGTACGAGCAGTACTTC
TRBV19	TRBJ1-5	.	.	CASSISARGDQPQHF	TGTGCCAGTAGTATATCGGCCAGGGGCGATCAGCCCCAGCATTTT
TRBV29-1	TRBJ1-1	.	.	CSVYRNTEAFF	TGCAGCGTTTACAGGAACACTGAAGCTTTCTTT
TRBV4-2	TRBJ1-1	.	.	CASSQDLLNTEAFF	TGTGCCAGCAGCCAAGATCTTTTGAACACTGAAGCTTTCTTT
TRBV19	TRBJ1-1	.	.	CASSIFNNMNTEAFF	TGTGCCAGTAGTATTTTCAACAACATGAACACTGAAGCTTTCTTT
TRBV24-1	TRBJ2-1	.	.	CATEKSSYNEQFF	TGTGCCACCGAAAAGAGCTCCTACAATGAGCAGTTCTTC
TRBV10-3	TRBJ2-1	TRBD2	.	CAISPSGALYNEQFF	TGTGCCATCAGTCCGAGCGGGGCTCTCTACAATGAGCAGTTCTTC
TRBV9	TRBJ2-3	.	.	CASSGSLGGTDTQYF	TGTGCCAGCAGCGGCTCTCTTGGGGGCACAGATACGCAGTATTTT
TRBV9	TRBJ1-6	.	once	CASSVQNNSPLHF	TGTGCCAGCAGCGTACAAAATAATTCACCCCTCCACTTT
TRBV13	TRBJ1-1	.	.	CASSLGANEAFF	TGTGCCAGCAGCTTAGGGGCCAATGAAGCTTTCTTT
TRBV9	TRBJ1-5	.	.	CASSVGGTNQPQHF	TGTGCCAGCAGCGTTGGGGGGACGAATCAGCCCCAGCATTTT
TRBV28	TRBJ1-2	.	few	CASSLTGANYGYTF	TGTGCCAGCAGTTTGACGGGAGCTAACTATGGCTACACCTTC
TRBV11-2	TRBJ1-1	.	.	CASSSTLAGTEAFF	TGTGCCAGCAGCTCTACCTTGGCGGGTACTGAAGCTTTCTTT
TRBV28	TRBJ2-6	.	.	CASTPLNKGSSGANVLTF	TGTGCCAGCACACCCCTCAATAAGGGGAGCTCTGGGGCCAACGTCCTGACTTTC
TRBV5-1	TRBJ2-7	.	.	CASSLVATPPREQYF	TGCGCCAGCAGCTTGGTGGCCACCCCGCCCCGCGAGCAGTACTTC
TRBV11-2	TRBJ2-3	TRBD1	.	CASSLGDRIADTQYF	TGTGCCAGCAGCTTAGGGGACAGGATCGCAGATACGCAGTATTTT
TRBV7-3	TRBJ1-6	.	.	CASSLTGPGHNSPLHF	TGTGCCAGCAGCTTAACGGGCCCGGGTCATAATTCACCCCTCCACTTT
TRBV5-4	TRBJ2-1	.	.	CASSSQGGYNEQFF	TGTGCCAGCAGCTCCCAGGGGGGATACAATGAGCAGTTCTTC
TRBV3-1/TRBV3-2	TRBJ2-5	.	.	CASSRRPTGEETQYF	TGTGCCAGCAGCCGACGGCCTACGGGAGAAGAGACCCAGTACTTC
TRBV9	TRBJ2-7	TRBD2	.	CASSPLWPSGGNEQYF	TGTGCCAGCAGCCCCCTGTGGCCTAGCGGGGGCAACGAGCAGTACTTC
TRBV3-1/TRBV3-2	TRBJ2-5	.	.	CASSLRARGETQYF	TGTGCCAGCAGCTTGCGGGCCCGGGGGGAGACCCAGTACTTC
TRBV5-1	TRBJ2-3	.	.	CASSFDSTTDTQYF	TGCGCCAGCAGTTTCGACAGCACAACAGATACGCAGTATTTT
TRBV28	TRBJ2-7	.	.	CASSKATGSTYEQYF	TGTGCCAGCAGCAAAGCTACAGGGAGTACGTACGAGCAGTACTTC
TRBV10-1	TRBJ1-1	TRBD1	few	CASSESGEGGTGVNTEAFF	TGCGCCAGCAGTGAGTCAGGCGAGGGAGGGACAGGAGTAAACACTGAAGCTTTCTTT
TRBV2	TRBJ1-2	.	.	CASSGRDVRNYGYTF	TGTGCCAGCAGTGGCCGGGACGTAAGGAACTATGGCTACACCTTC
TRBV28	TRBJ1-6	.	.	CASSLGSERGYNSPLHF	TGTGCCAGCAGTCTCGGGAGTGAAAGGGGGTATAATTCACCCCTCCACTTT
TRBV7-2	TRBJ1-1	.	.	CASSLAVYVNTEAFF	TGTGCCAGCAGCTTAGCGGTATACGTGAACACTGAAGCTTTCTTT
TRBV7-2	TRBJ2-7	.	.	CASSLPLISYEQYF	TGTGCCAGCAGCTTGCCCTTGATTTCCTACGAGCAGTACTTC
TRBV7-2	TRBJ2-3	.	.	CASSRPDVTDTQYF	TGTGCCAGCAGTAGGCCCGATGTCACAGATACGCAGTATTTT
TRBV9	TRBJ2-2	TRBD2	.	CASSARGLAGRVNTGELFF	TGTGCCAGCAGCGCTCGGGGGCTAGCGGGAAGAGTGAACACCGGGGAGCTGTTTTTT
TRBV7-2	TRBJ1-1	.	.	CASSFQGTVAEAFF	TGTGCCAGCAGCTTTCAGGGGACTGTGGCTGAAGCTTTCTTT
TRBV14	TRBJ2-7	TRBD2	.	CASSILSGRSSGDNEQYF	TGTGCCAGCAGTATCCTAAGCGGGAGAAGTTCTGGGGACAACGAGCAGTACTTC
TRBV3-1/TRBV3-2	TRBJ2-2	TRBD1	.	CASTSGQGSGELFF	TGTGCCAGCACCTCGGGACAGGGGTCCGGGGAGCTGTTTTTT
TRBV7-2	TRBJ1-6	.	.	CASSLETANNSPLHF	TGTGCCAGCAGCTTAGAGACAGCTAATAATTCACCCCTCCACTTT
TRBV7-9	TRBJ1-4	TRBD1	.	CASSQPPGQLNEKLFF	TGTGCCAGCAGCCAACCGCCGGGACAGCTTAATGAAAAACTGTTTTTT
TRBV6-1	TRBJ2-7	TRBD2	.	CASSEATSGSYEQYF	TGTGCCAGCAGTGAAGCGACTAGCGGGAGTTACGAGCAGTACTTC
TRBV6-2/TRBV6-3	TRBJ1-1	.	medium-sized	CASSYTDQNTEAFF	TGTGCCAGCAGTTACACGGACCAAAACACTGAAGCTTTCTTT
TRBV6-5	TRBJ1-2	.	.	CASSYYGRDNYGYTF	TGTGCCAGCAGTTACTACGGCAGGGATAACTATGGCTACACCTTC
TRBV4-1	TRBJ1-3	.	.	CASSQQRVRARGNTIYF	TGCGCCAGCAGCCAACAAAGGGTCAGGGCTCGCGGAAACACCATATATTTT
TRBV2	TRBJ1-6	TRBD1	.	CASEIQGDNSPLHF	TGTGCCAGCGAGATACAGGGGGACAATTCACCCCTCCACTTT
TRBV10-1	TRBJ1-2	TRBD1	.	CASTKGTGGLPNYGYTF	TGCGCGAGCACCAAGGGGACAGGAGGGCTCCCTAACTATGGCTACACCTTC
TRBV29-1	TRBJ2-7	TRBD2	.	CSVDSASGSYEQYF	TGCAGCGTTGATTCTGCTAGCGGTTCCTACGAGCAGTACTTC
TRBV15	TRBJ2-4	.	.	CATSGEGARIQYF	TGTGCCACCAGTGGGGAGGGGGCGCGCATTCAGTACTTC
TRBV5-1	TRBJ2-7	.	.	CASSPTPNSVGYYEQYF	TGCGCCAGCAGCCCCACCCCGAATAGCGTTGGTTACTACGAGCAGTACTTC
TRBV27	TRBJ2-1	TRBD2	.	CASSLSGLAGGPENEQFF	TGTGCCAGCAGTTTATCCGGGCTAGCGGGAGGGCCGGAAAATGAGCAGTTCTTC